A selection of T cell receptor beta chains follows, all from one sample in a study of T and B cells in COVID-19 patients. MiXCR, applied by TCRdb to the multiplex PCR reads, yields one record per CDR3 protein. Found here are 7,000 to 10,000 distinct CDR3 sequences, approximately 30% of them singletons; the top ten hold 17%. The sample consisted of blood. These receptors were taken from a human donor with active COVID-19. Both conserved end residues are part of each CDR3. D genes are given only for firm matches. The size of a clone is reported for some rows only, either as once, few or many, or as a class for expanded clones.

cdr3_nt cdr3_aa j_call clone_size d_call v_call
TGTGCCAGCAGTGGACGACAGGTCGGGGTGGAAAAACTGTTTTTT CASSGRQVGVEKLFF TRBJ1-4 . . TRBV6-1
TGTGCCAGTAGTATAGATCAACGGACCCAAGAGACCCAGTACTTC CASSIDQRTQETQYF TRBJ2-5 medium-sized . TRBV19
TGCAGTGGATTCCGGGACTGGGGGCTCGGCTACACCTTC CSGFRDWGLGYTF TRBJ1-2 once . TRBV20-1
TGTGCCAGCAGCTTAAGGAGCCCCGAAATTGAAAAACTGTTTTTT CASSLRSPEIEKLFF TRBJ1-4 . . TRBV7-9
TGTGCCAGCAGCTTGGCAGGGGCGCGTACCGGGGAGCTGTTTTTT CASSLAGARTGELFF TRBJ2-2 . . TRBV5-4
TGTGCCAGCAGCCCGGTACAGGGAGGCTACGAGCAGTACTTC CASSPVQGGYEQYF TRBJ2-7 medium-sized . TRBV5-5
TGCAGCGTTGAAGATATAGCGGGGGGGGCCCAAGAGACCCAGTACTTC CSVEDIAGGAQETQYF TRBJ2-5 medium-sized TRBD2 TRBV29-1
TGCAGCGTTGGCGGCAGGGGGCGCACAGATACGCAGTATTTT CSVGGRGRTDTQYF TRBJ2-3 . TRBD1 TRBV29-1
TGTGCCATCAGTGAGCTCGGGGGGCCAGGAGATACGCAGTATTTT CAISELGGPGDTQYF TRBJ2-3 few . TRBV10-3
TGTGCCAGCAATTACTCGAGGGACTTACAAGAGACCCAGTACTTC CASNYSRDLQETQYF TRBJ2-5 . . TRBV6-2/TRBV6-3
TGTGCCACCAGTGACCCTTTAAACTATGGCTACACCTTC CATSDPLNYGYTF TRBJ1-2 few . TRBV24-1
TGTGCCAGCAGGGGTTCTAATAGGGGTATAACATACGAGCAGTACTTC CASRGSNRGITYEQYF TRBJ2-7 . . TRBV12-3/TRBV12-4
TGTGCCAGCAGTCTAGTACAACAGGGGAGATCTGGCTACACCTTC CASSLVQQGRSGYTF TRBJ1-2 . TRBD1 TRBV6-5
TGCGCCAGCAGCTTTAGTAGCGGGGGGGAATACAATGAGCAGTTCTTC CASSFSSGGEYNEQFF TRBJ2-1 . TRBD2 TRBV5-6
TGTGCCAGCAGCCCCCCACTTAGTCTTGCCAAAAACATTCAGTACTTC CASSPPLSLAKNIQYF TRBJ2-4 . . TRBV12-3/TRBV12-4
TGCAGCGTGACCAGGGGTCAGGCTTTCTTT CSVTRGQAFF TRBJ1-1 medium-sized . TRBV29-1
TGTGCCAGCAGCTTATCTGCGAAGTACAATGAGCAGTTCTTC CASSLSAKYNEQFF TRBJ2-1 . . TRBV7-9
TGTGCCAGCAGCTTAGTAGGGGAGGGATATAATTCACCCCTCCACTTT CASSLVGEGYNSPLHF TRBJ1-6 few . TRBV7-9
TGTGCCAGCAGCTTGGGTCGGTCTCAGCCCCAGCATTTT CASSLGRSQPQHF TRBJ1-5 few . TRBV13
TGTGCCAGTAGTTATGGGGCCCAAGATACGCAGTATTTT CASSYGAQDTQYF TRBJ2-3 medium-sized . TRBV19
TGCAGTGCTGCCCCGGGTTCAGCTCAGCCCCAGCATTTT CSAAPGSAQPQHF TRBJ1-5 . . TRBV20-1
TGTGCCAGCAGTTTATCGGGGGTGGGGAACTATGGCTACACCTTC CASSLSGVGNYGYTF TRBJ1-2 . . TRBV27
TGTGCCAGCAGCTTGGGACCGGGAGCGGAAAAACTGTTTTTT CASSLGPGAEKLFF TRBJ1-4 . . TRBV11-2
TGTGCCAGCAGCTTATCAGGGTACAATGAGCAGTTCTTC CASSLSGYNEQFF TRBJ2-1 medium-sized . TRBV11-1
TGTGCCAGCGGGCCTGACTCGAACACCGGGGAGCTGTTTTTT CASGPDSNTGELFF TRBJ2-2 . . TRBV11-2
TGTGCCAGCAGCCTTGACCGGGACACCTCCTACGAGCAGTACTTC CASSLDRDTSYEQYF TRBJ2-7 medium-sized . TRBV27
TGTGCCAGCAGCCAAGATTGGGGGGGGGGCAACAATGAGCAGTTCTTC CASSQDWGGGNNEQFF TRBJ2-1 . . TRBV14
TGCAGCGTTGCTGGGCGGGGGAACACTGAAGCTTTCTTT CSVAGRGNTEAFF TRBJ1-1 . . TRBV29-1
TGTGCCAGCAGTGAAGTCTTTTTGGCGGGGGGTAACACAGATACGCAGTATTTT CASSEVFLAGGNTDTQYF TRBJ2-3 few TRBD2 TRBV6-1
TGTGCCACCAGCAGCCGGTATTGGGACAGTGTATCCGACTCTGGAAACACCATATATTTT CATSSRYWDSVSDSGNTIYF TRBJ1-3 medium-sized TRBD1 TRBV15
TGTGCCAGCAGTCTCTATACAGGGGCGAGGGGTAACATTCAGTACTTC CASSLYTGARGNIQYF TRBJ2-4 few TRBD1 TRBV27
TGCAGCGCTGGGGCTGGTAGAGGCTACAATGAGCAGTTCTTC CSAGAGRGYNEQFF TRBJ2-1 medium-sized . TRBV29-1
TGTGCCAGCAGTCCTACTGGCAATCAGCCCCAGCATTTT CASSPTGNQPQHF TRBJ1-5 . . TRBV12-3/TRBV12-4
TGCAGCGTTGAATCCCCATGGAACACCGGGGAGCTGTTTTTT CSVESPWNTGELFF TRBJ2-2 medium-sized . TRBV29-1
TGTGCCAGCAGTTTATTCCTAGCGGGGGGGAGACAAGAGACCCAGTACTTC CASSLFLAGGRQETQYF TRBJ2-5 few TRBD2 TRBV12-3/TRBV12-4
TGTGCCAGCAGCTTAGCCTCAGGGGGCAGTGTATTTGACACCGGGGAGCTGTTTTTT CASSLASGGSVFDTGELFF TRBJ2-2 few TRBD1 TRBV7-6
TGTGCCAGCAGCAGAGACTTGACAGCCTCTGGAAACACCATATATTTT CASSRDLTASGNTIYF TRBJ1-3 once . TRBV7-9
TGTGCCAGCAGTCCAAGCGGACTAGCGGGGGGGGTTGGAGGGGTGACCGGGGAGCTGTTTTTT CASSPSGLAGGVGGVTGELFF TRBJ2-2 few TRBD2 TRBV27
TGTGCCAGCAGACTGTCCGGGGGTGGCTACACCTTC CASRLSGGGYTF TRBJ1-2 few . TRBV6-5
TGCGCCAGCAGCCAAGGCCGGAGTGAGCGGGGCGACGAGCAGTACTTC CASSQGRSERGDEQYF TRBJ2-7 . TRBD2 TRBV4-3
TGTGCCACCGAAGGGGGGGGCAACTCTGGAAACACCATATATTTT CATEGGGNSGNTIYF TRBJ1-3 . . TRBV27
TGTGCCAGCAGCTTAGCGCTCCTTGCGGACGAGACCCAGTACTTC CASSLALLADETQYF TRBJ2-5 . . TRBV7-6
TGTGCCAGCACCAGGGGTAATGAAAAACTGTTTTTT CASTRGNEKLFF TRBJ1-4 once . TRBV9